This entry is about one T cell receptor (beta chain). Its specificity is not known. This sample is drawn from a study of T cell responses to AZD1222 COVID-19 vaccine. Profiled with immunoSEQ multiplex PCR; TCRdb holds only in-frame clones, not every one. Of under 140,000 clones in the sample, nearly 90% were seen once. General study results and limits: CD4 TCRs associated with vaccination spanned spike, dominating at 160-218 and 743-854. Seropositive status at baseline applied to only five to seven AZD1222 recipients. After the peak T cell response, and only then, were repertoires sampled.

Trimming removed 1 base from V and 4 bases from J; junction bases left unmatched: 2. Germline CDR1 and CDR2: MGHDK and SYGVNS. The CDR3 totals 16 residues. The origin of this receptor is an adult in good health. V usage is TRBV25-1 and J usage is TRBJ2-3; 13 bases line up with TRBD2. The source material was peripheral blood, sampled on day 0 of AZD1222 vaccination. The DNA for the CDR3 is TGTGCCAGCAGTGAATGGACTAGCGGGAGATCAGATACGCAGTATTTT. Its protein is CASSEWTSGRSDTQYF.